The clone carrying this T cell receptor beta chain has ten or more counts. Its antigen is unidentified. It was genomic DNA that served as the template for profiling TCR beta VDJ and CDR3. TCRdb ran MiXCR on the reads and lists one entry per CDR3 protein. The data contain 400,000 to 450,000 distinct CDR3 sequences, 65% to 80% of them seen just once; the ten biggest clones take up 4%. This sample is drawn from a study of CD8+CD57+ T cells in acquired aplastic anemia. Study background: Sorting CD4+ and CD8+ cells gave DNA averaging approximately 3 ug.

Overall study findings and caveats: Found in both controls and patients were approximately 29 CD8+ CDR3 sequences.

Per germline, CDR1 SGHTS and CDR2 YDEGEE. V was clipped by 4 bases and J by 5 bases, with 12 bases between them. The CDR3 totals 14 residues. The sequenced sample consisted of sorted CD4+, CD8+, or CD8+CD57+ T cells (not recorded which) from PBMCs. The rearrangement links TRBV5-8 to TRBJ1-4; tentative D call: TRBD1 (5 bases). This clonotype originated in a human donor in good health, serving as a control. In DNA, the CDR3 is TGTGCCAGCAGCGTCGACAGACTGAATGAAAAACTGTTTTTT. The encoded protein is CASSVDRLNEKLFF.